These T cell receptor beta chains were read from a single sample in a study of identical twins. TCRdb re-analysed the 5' RACE reads in MiXCR, keeping a single row per CDR3 protein. The table has nearly 900,000 distinct CDR3 sequences, roughly 12% seen once. This same sample was also part of a study on yellow fever vaccine responses in identical twins.

Sequencing used PBMCs. The source of these receptors is a woman between 18 and 29 years old in good health. Both conserved end residues are part of each CDR3. Each record gives: D gene, J gene, V gene, clone size, CDR3 DNA, CDR3 protein. A D gene is named only where the DNA matches it firmly. Only some rows state a clone size, as once, few, many or a class for expanded clones.

>TRBD1|TRBJ1-5|TRBV20-1|few
TGCAGTGCCAGACGGTCAGGGGGCGACGGGAGCAATCAGCCCCAGCATTTT
CSARRSGGDGSNQPQHF
>TRBD2|TRBJ2-1|TRBV5-1|-
TGCGCCAGCAGCTTGCGGCCTACTAGCGGGGTTATCAATGAGCAGTTCTTC
CASSLRPTSGVINEQFF
>-|TRBJ2-1|TRBV6-1|few
TGTGCCTGCGACCGGGAAAACAATGAGCAGTTCTTC
CACDRENNEQFF
>-|TRBJ2-2|TRBV9|-
TGTGCCAGCAGCCCCCGTGGGTGGGAGATCACCGGGGAGCTGTTTTTT
CASSPRGWEITGELFF
>-|TRBJ1-5|TRBV15|-
TGTGCCACCAGCAGAGACAGGGCTAATCAGCCCCAGCATTTT
CATSRDRANQPQHF
>TRBD2|TRBJ2-3|TRBV5-1|few
TGCGCCAGCAGCATTTGGACTAGCGGGAGTAACACAGATACGCAGTATTTT
CASSIWTSGSNTDTQYF
>TRBD2|TRBJ2-1|TRBV20-1|few
TGCAGTGCCAAACTAGCGGGGGGTTACAATGAGCAGTTCTTC
CSAKLAGGYNEQFF
>-|TRBJ1-5|TRBV10-3|-
TGTGCCATCAGTGAGAGCAGCAATCAGCCCCAGCATTTT
CAISESSNQPQHF
>-|TRBJ1-5|TRBV7-2|few
TGTGCCAGCAGCGGAGGGCAGGGGAAAAATCAGCCCCAGCATTTT
CASSGGQGKNQPQHF
>TRBD2|TRBJ2-2|TRBV5-1|few
TGCGCCAGCAGCTTGTCCTGGGGAGGGGTCACCGGGGAGCTGTTTTTT
CASSLSWGGVTGELFF
>-|TRBJ1-2|TRBV28|-
TGTGCCAGCAGTTCACAGGGTCCCTATGGCTACACCTTC
CASSSQGPYGYTF
>-|TRBJ2-7|TRBV7-9|few
TGTGCCAGCAGCTTAGCGGTCTCCCTGGGCGAGCAGTACTTC
CASSLAVSLGEQYF
>-|TRBJ2-7|TRBV28|many
TGTGCCAGCAGTCTCCCCTCAGGGTCCACCTACGAGCAGTACTTC
CASSLPSGSTYEQYF
>-|TRBJ1-1|TRBV10-3|-
TGTGCCGCCTGGGGGGGGAACACTGAAGCTTTCTTT
CAAWGGNTEAFF
>-|TRBJ2-1|TRBV6-5|-
TGTGCCAGCAGTTACTCGAAGCTCTCGAAAGTATCTGAGCAGTTCTTC
CASSYSKLSKVSEQFF
>TRBD2|TRBJ2-3|TRBV5-1|-
TGCGCCAGCAGCCCCGGAGGCGGGAGCCTTAGCACAGATACGCAGTATTTT
CASSPGGGSLSTDTQYF
>-|TRBJ1-6|TRBV6-1|-
TGTGCCAGCAGTGCAGGGAGCGGAAATTCACCCCTCCACTTT
CASSAGSGNSPLHF